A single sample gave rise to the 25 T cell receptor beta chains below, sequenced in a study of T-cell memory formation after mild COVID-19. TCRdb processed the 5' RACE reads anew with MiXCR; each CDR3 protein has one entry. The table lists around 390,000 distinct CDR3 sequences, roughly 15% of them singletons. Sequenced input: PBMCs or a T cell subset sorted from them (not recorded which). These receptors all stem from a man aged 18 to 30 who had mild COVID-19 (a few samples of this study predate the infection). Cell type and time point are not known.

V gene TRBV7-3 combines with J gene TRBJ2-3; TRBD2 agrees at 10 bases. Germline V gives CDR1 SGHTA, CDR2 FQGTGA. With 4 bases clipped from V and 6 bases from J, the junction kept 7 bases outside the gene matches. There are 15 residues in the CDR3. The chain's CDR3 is CASSSTSGDWDTQYF. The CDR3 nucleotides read TGTGCCAGCAGCTCTACTAGCGGGGACTGGGATACGCAGTATTTT.

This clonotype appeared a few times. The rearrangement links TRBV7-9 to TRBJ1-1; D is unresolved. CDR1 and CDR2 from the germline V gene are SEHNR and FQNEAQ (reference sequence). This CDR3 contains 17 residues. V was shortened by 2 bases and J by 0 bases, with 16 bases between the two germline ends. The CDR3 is CASSLSRAETMNTEAFF. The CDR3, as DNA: TGTGCCAGCAGCTTAAGTCGGGCAGAAACTATGAACACTGAAGCTTTCTTT. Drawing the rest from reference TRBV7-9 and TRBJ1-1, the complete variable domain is DTGVSQNPRHKITKRGQNVTFRCDPISEHNRLYWYRQTLGQGPEFLTYFQNEAQLEKSRLLSDRFSAERPKGSFSTLEIQRTEQGDSAMYLCASSLSRAETMNTEAFFGQGTRLTVV.

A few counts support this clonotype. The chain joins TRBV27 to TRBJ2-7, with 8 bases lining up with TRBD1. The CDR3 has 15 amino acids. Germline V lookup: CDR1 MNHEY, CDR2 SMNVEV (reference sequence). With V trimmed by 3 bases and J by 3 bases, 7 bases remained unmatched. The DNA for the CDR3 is TGTGCCAGCAGTTTCAACTGGGACAGGAACTACGAGCAGTACTTC. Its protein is CASSFNWDRNYEQYF.

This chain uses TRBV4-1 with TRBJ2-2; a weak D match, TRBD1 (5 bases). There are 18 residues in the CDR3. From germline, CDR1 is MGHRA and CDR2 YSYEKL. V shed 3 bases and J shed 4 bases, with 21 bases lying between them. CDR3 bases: TGCGCCAGCAGCCAGGCACCCCCAGGGTTGTCGGGCACCGGGGAGCTGTTTTTT. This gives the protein CASSQAPPGLSGTGELFF.

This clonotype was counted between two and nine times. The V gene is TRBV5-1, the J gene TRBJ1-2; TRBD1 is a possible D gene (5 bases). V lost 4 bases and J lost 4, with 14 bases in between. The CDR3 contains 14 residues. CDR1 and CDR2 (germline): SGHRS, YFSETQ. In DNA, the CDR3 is TGCGCCAGCAGCGAGGGGACCCTGGGCTATGGCTACACCTTC. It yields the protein CASSEGTLGYGYTF.

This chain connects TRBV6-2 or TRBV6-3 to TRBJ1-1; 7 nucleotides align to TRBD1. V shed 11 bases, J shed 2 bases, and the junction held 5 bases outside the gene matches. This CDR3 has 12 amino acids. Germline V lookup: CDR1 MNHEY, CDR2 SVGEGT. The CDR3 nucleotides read TGTGCCTGTTGGGACAGAAACACTGAAGCTTTCTTT. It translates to CACWDRNTEAFF.

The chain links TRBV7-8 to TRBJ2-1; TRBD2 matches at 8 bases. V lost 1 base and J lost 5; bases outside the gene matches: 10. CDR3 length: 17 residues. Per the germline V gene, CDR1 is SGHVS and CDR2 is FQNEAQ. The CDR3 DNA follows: TGTGCCAGCAGCTTAGGGTGGAGCGGGGGACTCAACAATGAGCAGTTCTTC. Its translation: CASSLGWSGGLNNEQFF.

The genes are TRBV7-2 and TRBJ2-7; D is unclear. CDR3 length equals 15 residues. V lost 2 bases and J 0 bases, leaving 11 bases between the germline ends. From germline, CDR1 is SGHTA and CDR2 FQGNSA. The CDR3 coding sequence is TGTGCCAGCAGCTTAAAAGCGTCCTACTCCTACGAGCAGTACTTC. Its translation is CASSLKASYSYEQYF.

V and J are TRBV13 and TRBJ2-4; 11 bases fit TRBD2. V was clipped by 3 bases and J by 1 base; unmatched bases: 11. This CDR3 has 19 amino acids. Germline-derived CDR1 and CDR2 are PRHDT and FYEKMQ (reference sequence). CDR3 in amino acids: CASSLTGTSGGQAKNIQYF. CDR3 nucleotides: TGTGCCAGCAGCTTGACCGGGACTAGCGGCGGTCAGGCCAAAAACATTCAGTACTTC.

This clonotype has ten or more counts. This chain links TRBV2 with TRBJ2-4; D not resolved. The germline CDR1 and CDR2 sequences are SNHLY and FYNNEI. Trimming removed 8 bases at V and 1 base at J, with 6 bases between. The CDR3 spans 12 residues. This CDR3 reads CASGYAKNIQYF. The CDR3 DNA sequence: TGTGCCAGCGGGTACGCCAAAAACATTCAGTACTTC.

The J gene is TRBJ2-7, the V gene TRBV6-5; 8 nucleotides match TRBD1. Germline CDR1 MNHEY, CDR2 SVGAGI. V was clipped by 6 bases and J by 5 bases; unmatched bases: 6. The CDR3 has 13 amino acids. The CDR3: CASRKEDRDEQYF. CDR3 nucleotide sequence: TGTGCCAGCAGGAAGGAGGACAGGGACGAGCAGTACTTC.

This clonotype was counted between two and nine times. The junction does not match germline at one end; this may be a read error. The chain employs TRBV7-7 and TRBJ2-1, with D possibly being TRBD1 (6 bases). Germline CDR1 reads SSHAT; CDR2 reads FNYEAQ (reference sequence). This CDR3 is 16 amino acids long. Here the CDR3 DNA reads TGTGCTAGCAGTGCGGACCTCTCCAGGGGTTCGGATGAGCAGTTCTTC. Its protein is CASSADLSRGSDEQFF.

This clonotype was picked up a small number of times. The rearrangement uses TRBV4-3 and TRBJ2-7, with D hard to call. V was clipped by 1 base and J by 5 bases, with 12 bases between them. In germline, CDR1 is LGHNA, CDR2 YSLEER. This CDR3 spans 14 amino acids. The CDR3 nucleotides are TGCGCCAGCAGCCAAGGAGTAGGGAACGACGAGCAGTACTTC. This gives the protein CASSQGVGNDEQYF.

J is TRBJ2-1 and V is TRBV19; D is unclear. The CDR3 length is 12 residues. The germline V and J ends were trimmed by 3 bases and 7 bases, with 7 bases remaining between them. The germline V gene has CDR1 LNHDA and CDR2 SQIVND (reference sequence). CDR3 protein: CASSMGPNEQFF. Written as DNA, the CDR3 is TGTGCCAGTAGTATGGGCCCGAATGAGCAGTTCTTC.

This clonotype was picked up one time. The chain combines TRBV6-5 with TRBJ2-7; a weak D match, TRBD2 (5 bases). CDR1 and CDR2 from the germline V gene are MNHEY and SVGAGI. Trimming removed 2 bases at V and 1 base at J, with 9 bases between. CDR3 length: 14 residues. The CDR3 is CASSYTRGSYEQYF. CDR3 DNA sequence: TGTGCCAGCAGTTACACTAGAGGGTCCTACGAGCAGTACTTC.

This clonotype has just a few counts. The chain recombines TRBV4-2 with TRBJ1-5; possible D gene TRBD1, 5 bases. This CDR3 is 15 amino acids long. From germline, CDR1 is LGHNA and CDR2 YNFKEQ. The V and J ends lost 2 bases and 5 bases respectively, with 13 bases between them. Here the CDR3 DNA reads TGTGCCAGCAGCCAAACCGGGGCCACCCATCAGCCCCAGCATTTT. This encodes CASSQTGATHQPQHF.

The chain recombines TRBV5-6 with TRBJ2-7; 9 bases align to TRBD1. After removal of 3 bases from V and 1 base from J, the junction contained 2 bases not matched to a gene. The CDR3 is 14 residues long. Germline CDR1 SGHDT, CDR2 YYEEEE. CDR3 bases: TGTGCCAGCAGCTCGGACAGGGGTTCCTACGAGCAGTACGTC. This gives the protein CASSSDRGSYEQYV.

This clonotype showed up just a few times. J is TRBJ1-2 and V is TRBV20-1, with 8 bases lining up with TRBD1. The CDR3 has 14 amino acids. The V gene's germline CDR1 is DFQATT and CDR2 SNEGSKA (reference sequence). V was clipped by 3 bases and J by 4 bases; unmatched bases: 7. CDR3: CSASPTGDLYGYTF. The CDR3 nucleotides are TGCAGTGCTAGCCCGACAGGGGACCTCTATGGCTACACCTTC.

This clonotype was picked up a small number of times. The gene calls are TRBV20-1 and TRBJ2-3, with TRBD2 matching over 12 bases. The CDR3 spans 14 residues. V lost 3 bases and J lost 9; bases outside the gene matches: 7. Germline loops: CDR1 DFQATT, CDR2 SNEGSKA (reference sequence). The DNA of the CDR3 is TGCAGTGCTAGTTTAGTCCTAGCGGGGGGGACGCAGTATTTT. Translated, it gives CSASLVLAGGTQYF.

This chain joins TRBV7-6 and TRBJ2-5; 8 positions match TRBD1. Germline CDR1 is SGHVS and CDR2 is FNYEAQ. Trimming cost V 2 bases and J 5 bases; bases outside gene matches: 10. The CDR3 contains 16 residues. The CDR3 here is CASSLSHRGAEETQYF. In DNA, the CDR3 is TGTGCCAGCAGCTTAAGCCACAGGGGGGCGGAGGAGACCCAGTACTTC.

The CDR3 region has the DNA TGTGCCTGGGGGATCCGGGACAGAAACACCGGGGAGCTGTTTTTT. Its protein product is CAWGIRDRNTGELFF. This chain connects TRBV30 to TRBJ2-2; 7 nucleotides match TRBD1. The germline gives CDR1 GTSNPN, CDR2 SVGIG (reference sequence). Unmatched junction bases numbered 8, after V lost 5 bases and J lost 2 bases. CDR3 length: 15 residues.

The CDR3 DNA reads as TGTGCCAGCAGGCCAGGGGACAGGGCCCAAACATGGGGAAACACCATATATTTT. This gives the protein CASRPGDRAQTWGNTIYF. The rearrangement joins TRBV12-3 or TRBV12-4 to TRBJ1-3; 9 bases align to TRBD1. The CDR3 extends over 18 amino acids. V was clipped by 6 bases and J by 4 bases; unmatched bases: 16.

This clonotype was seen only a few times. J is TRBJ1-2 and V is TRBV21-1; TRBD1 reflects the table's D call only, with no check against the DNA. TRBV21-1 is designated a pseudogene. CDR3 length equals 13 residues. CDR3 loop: CASSKNLGGGYTF. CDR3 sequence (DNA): TGTGCCAGCAGCAAAAACCTGGGGGGAGGCTACACCTTC.

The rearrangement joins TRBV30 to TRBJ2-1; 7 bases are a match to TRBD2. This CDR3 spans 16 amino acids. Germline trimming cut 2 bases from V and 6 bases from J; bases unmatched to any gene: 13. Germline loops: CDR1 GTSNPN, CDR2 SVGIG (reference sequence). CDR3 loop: CAWSKAARGVGNEQFF. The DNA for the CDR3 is TGTGCCTGGAGTAAGGCGGCCCGGGGGGTTGGCAATGAGCAGTTCTTC.

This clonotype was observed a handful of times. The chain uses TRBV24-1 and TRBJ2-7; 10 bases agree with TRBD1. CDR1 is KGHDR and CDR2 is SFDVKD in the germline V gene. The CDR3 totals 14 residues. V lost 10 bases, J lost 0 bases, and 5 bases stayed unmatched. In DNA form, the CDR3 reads TGTGCCACAGGACAGGGGGTATTCTCCTACGAGCAGTACGTC. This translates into CATGQGVFSYEQYV.